This T cell receptor beta chain was retrieved from a study of blood T cell repertoires in COVID-19. This CDR3 spans 16 amino acids. V lost 3 bases, J lost 3 bases, and 14 bases lay in between. CDR1 and CDR2 from the germline V gene are MNHNS and SASEGT. Clones were read by immunoSEQ multiplex PCR, and TCRdb kept only the in-frame ones, dropping some. Found here are approximately 270,000 clones, approximately 85% of them singletons; the top ten hold about 4.3%. The rearrangement joins TRBV6-1 to TRBJ2-2; tentatively, D is TRBD1 (6 bases). The sample comprised PBMCs or T cells enriched from blood (not recorded which). This receptor was identified in a woman aged 30 to 39 who had recovered from COVID-19. CDR3 loop: CASSDLGTQYTGELFF. The CDR3 bases are TGTGCCAGCAGTGATTTGGGGACACAATACACCGGGGAGCTGTTTTTT.